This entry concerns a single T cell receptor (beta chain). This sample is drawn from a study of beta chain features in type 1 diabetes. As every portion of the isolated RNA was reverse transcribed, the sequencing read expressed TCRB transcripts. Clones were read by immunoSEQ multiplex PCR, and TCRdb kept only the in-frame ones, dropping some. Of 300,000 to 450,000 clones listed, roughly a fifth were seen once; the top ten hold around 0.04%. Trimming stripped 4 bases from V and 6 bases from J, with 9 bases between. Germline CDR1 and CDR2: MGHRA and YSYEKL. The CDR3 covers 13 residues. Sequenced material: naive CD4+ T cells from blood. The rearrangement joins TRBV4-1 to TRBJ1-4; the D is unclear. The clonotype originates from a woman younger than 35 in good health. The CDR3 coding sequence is TGCGCCAGCAGCCTCCGGGATGATGAAAAACTGTTTTTT. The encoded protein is CASSLRDDEKLFF.